This TCR beta chain derives from a study of OX40 agonist ivuxolimab in advanced cancers. Trimming took off 4 bases at V and 4 bases at J, with 16 bases between the two ends. The V gene's germline CDR1 is SSHAT and CDR2 FNYEAQ (reference sequence). The CDR3 length is 15 residues. Only in-frame clones appear in the TCRdb table, and some are missing; sequencing was by immunoSEQ multiplex PCR. The sample holds over 40,000 clones; less than 90% are singletons and the top ten take roughly 4.2%. This chain uses TRBV7-7 with TRBJ2-5, with D perhaps matching TRBD1 (6 bases). This TCR derives from an adult with an advanced solid tumor such as melanoma, head and neck, liver or kidney cancer. The material sequenced was CD4+ or CD8+ T cells sorted from blood, taken in a trial of the OX40 agonist ivuxolimab. CDR3 DNA: TGTGCCAGCAGCTCAGGAACAGGGCTAGGAGAGACCCAGTACTTC. Its protein is CASSSGTGLGETQYF.